The present T cell receptor (beta chain) was sequenced within a study of blood T cell repertoires in COVID-19 (TCRdb year 2020). At the level of the whole study: The collaborator samples originated in the United States, Italy and Spain and spanned the acute and convalescent phases of COVID-19. A freely available public database, intended as a resource for researchers studying the immune response to SARS-CoV-2, is where the repertoires were released. HLA class I and class II types, where available, came from metadata supplied by the sample provider rather than from assay-based typing. The material from the prospective study consisted of cDNA or gDNA derived from T cells, B-cell-depleted T cells, or PBMCs. Nearly every sample came with metadata listing a de-identified subject ID, COVID-19 status, age in years and sex. Subjects who had been exposed to COVID-19, were actively infected with it, or had recovered from it provided the deeply sampled blood TCRbeta repertoires that made up the dataset. The samples were drawn from the first 160 participants of the ongoing ImmuneRACE study and from under 1,500 subjects provided by 6 global collaborators. Study-wide findings and limitations: The amount of clinical and demographic metadata varied by source and participant and was provided uncurated.

One collaborating source in Seattle enrolled patients while the patients were actively infected and followed the patients over time throughout the course of disease. The collaborating institutions used their own protocols to collect whole blood in K2EDTA tubes. For TCRbeta analysis, collaborator samples were shipped as frozen whole blood, as isolated PBMCs, or as DNA extracted from either sample type. V is clipped by 3 bases and J by 1 base, and the sequence between their germline boundaries is 12 bases long. The CDR3 contains 15 residues, cysteine and phenylalanine counted. The DNA shown is the 45-base CDR3, in frame from base 1. For CDR1 and CDR2, the germline V gene lists SGHVS and FQNEAQ. On this clone: This receptor's antigen is unknown. No base-level quality is on record; no much larger clone is a single base apart.

TCRbeta CDR3 regions were amplified from genomic DNA by means of the immunoSEQ Assay, a bias-controlled multiplex PCR. Concerning the study's data processing: The number of nucleated cells in each sample was estimated by amplification of reference gene primers within the assay. Sequence reads were collapsed and filtered to measure the absolute abundance of every unique TCRbeta CDR3 rearrangement. Productive Simpson clonality was computed per sample as the square root of Simpson's diversity index over productive rearrangements. This immuneACCESS table, as held by TCRdb, lists in-frame sequences with V and J called but not all clones. Of the missing ones, under half trace to an unresolved V gene in checked studies; the others have no known cause. V, J and clone size reflect that table, while D and trimming were determined from the DNA. The sample table records about 250,000 clones; around 89% of these occur just once. The ten largest clones add up to about 5.9% of the sample.

Sequencing was performed on peripheral blood. The clonotype originates from a woman in her twenties or thirties with COVID-19, enrolled during active disease. The V and J segments used are TRBV7-8 and TRBJ1-1; a confident D gene designation cannot be given. The DNA sequence reads TGTGCCAGCAGCTTGTTCGGCCGGGGGAACACTGAAGCTTTCTTT. This yields the protein CASSLFGRGNTEAFF.